This T cell receptor (beta chain) was documented in a study of control samples from healthy donors and cancer patients. Looked up from germline, CDR1 is SNHLY and CDR2 is FYNNEI. The V gene lost 3 bases and the J gene lost 2 bases, with 17 bases spanning the gap. The CDR3 is made up of 16 amino acids. Measured with immunoSEQ multiplex PCR; TCRdb has only the in-frame clones, and not every one. In the table there are 110,000 to 150,000 clones, roughly 94% of which are singletons. The chain recombines TRBV2 with TRBJ2-7, with D perhaps TRBD1 (6 bases). Sequencing used PBMCs. This TCR came from a man between 60 and 75 years old with colorectal cancer. Here the CDR3 reads CASSDITGTLTYEQYF. The CDR3 DNA follows: TGTGCCAGCAGTGACATAACCGGGACATTGACCTACGAGCAGTACTTC. Together with reference TRBV2 and TRBJ2-7, the CDR3 gives the full variable domain: EPEVTQTPSHQVTQMGQEVILRCVPISNHLYFYWYRQILGQKVEFLVSFYNNEISEKSEIFDDQFSVERPDGSNFTLKIRSTKLEDSAMYFCASSDITGTLTYEQYFGPGTRLTVT.